The clone carrying this T cell receptor beta chain was seen ten or more times. Its antigen is as yet unknown. RNA transcripts served as the template for amplifying TCR beta CDR3 regions. A first-round RT-PCR of the TCR CDR3 used the HTBI primer set. TCRdb re-called the multiplex PCR reads through MiXCR, storing one row per CDR3 protein. The sample includes roughly 570,000 distinct CDR3 sequences, about 45% of them seen just once. These data originate in a study of T cells in Graves' hyperthyroidism and ophthalmopathy. Trimming cost V 1 base and J 3 bases, with 16 bases left between them. In germline, CDR1 is MGHRA, CDR2 YSYEKL. The CDR3 runs 16 residues. Points from the study as a whole: Ophthalmopathy was predicted by the model a median of approximately six months ahead of onset. Appearing also in blood were most of the thyroid clonotypes expanded above 0.001. Ophthalmopathy was separated from stable hyperthyroidism by a 13 V-J model.

J is TRBJ2-7 and V is TRBV4-1; possible D gene TRBD1, 6 bases. The sequence was collected from a woman aged 18-29 years with Graves' hyperthyroidism. Material: peripheral blood or thyroid tissue (not recorded which). The CDR3 nucleotides are TGCGCCAGCAGCCAAGGGGCCAGGGGCCAGATCTACGAGCAGTACTTC. It translates to CASSQGARGQIYEQYF.